Below, one T cell receptor (beta chain) is given with its context. Its antigen remains undetermined. No much larger clone exists at a distance of one base, and base qualities are not known. This specimen includes other DNA sequences encoding the same CDR3. The donors were healthy, HIV-negative adults with no recently reported acute infections or vaccinations. Only Caucasian adults living in Nashville, Tennessee, USA were represented among the donors. CD4+ T cells were enriched by magnetic negative selection; naive cells were then positively selected on CD45RA, and the negative fraction formed the memory subset. After blood collection by leukapheresis, PBMCs were isolated using Ficoll-Histopaque density gradient centrifugation and then cryopreserved in the vapor phase of liquid nitrogen. Analytical flow cytometry was used to check the purity and quantity of each magnetically sorted T cell population. Genomic DNA was isolated from every sorted fraction and measured by UV absorbance on a Nanodrop 2000c.

This sample was included in a study of shared clonotypes between healthy human individuals (dated by TCRdb to about 2020). In terms of the full investigation: The cohort comprised two women and a few men aged 18 to 49 years. Per donor, three plates each were used for CD4 naive and CD4 memory, two for CD8 naive, and one for CD8 memory. Blood TCR repertoires of five healthy adults were deeply sequenced to estimate repertoire size and the extent of clonotype sharing between individuals. To increase sequencing depth and limit assay-specific biases, different laboratories used diverse techniques to prepare libraries and sequence TCR repertoires. Each donor's leukapheresis produced roughly between roughly 0.9 and 9 billion PBMCs.

The trim is 2 bases for V and 4 bases for J, with a gap of 4 bases between the germline ends. The CDR1 and CDR2 encoded by the germline V gene (reference sequence) are WNHNN and SYGVQD. The CDR3 runs 12 residues from the cysteine to the phenylalanine. Just CDR3 DNA is preserved here, 36 bases in frame from base 1. TCR CDR3 regions were amplified from genomic DNA by multiplex PCR using the deep immunoSEQ assay. For each cell subset, the extracted genomic DNA was distributed evenly across all wells of several immunoSEQ 96-well plates, and each plate served as one replicate. For sorted subsets, 200 ng of genomic DNA, equivalent to about 30,000 T cell genomes, went into each replicate PCR. The purified libraries were quantified using a Qubit 3.0 fluorometer, sized with a Bioanalyzer 2100, and then quantified again using the KAPA Library Quantification kit. Every immunoSEQ 96-well plate was sequenced on a dedicated single-read 150-cycle Illumina NextSeq 550 flow cell. The study's processing was this. Because only junctional sequences without quality scores were contained in the immunoSEQ output, filtering matching that applied to full-length reads could not be performed. To assign V/J genes and CDR3, sequences were annotated using PyIR, a Python wrapper for IgBLAST v1.9, with IMGT germline references. Reads with weak V/J assignments (E-value above 1e-6), missing CDR3, stop codons, out-of-frame junctions, or ambiguous translated residues were removed. A V3J clonotype was defined by an identical inferred V gene, J gene, and CDR3 amino acid sequence. To compute the percentage overlap between repertoires, the number of shared unique clonotypes was divided by the size of the smaller repertoire. Repertoire richness was assessed with RTK rarefaction, the Chao1 estimator, and Recon v2.1 estimates of unobserved clonotypes. Generation probabilities for all TCRbeta clonotypes obtained by the gDNA method from a handful of donors were computed using OLGA. Sourced from immuneACCESS, this table was stored by TCRdb with only in-frame sequences that have V and J called. A share of the clones is absent; for the studies checked, an unresolved V gene accounts for under half, and the remainder has no known explanation. V and J calls and clone size come straight from that table; D and trimming were deduced from the DNA. Within this sample are more than 1.2 million clones, with 98% to 99% of them counted one time only. The ten largest clones add up to 0.36% of the sample.

The investigation overall reported the following: Naive subsets generally had larger estimated clonotype richness than memory subsets did. Across several donors, 5% to 6% of naive CD4, 3.5% of naive CD8, under 2.5% of memory CD4, and approximately 0.4% of memory CD8 clonotypes were shared. Compared with non-shared clonotypes, the clonotypes found in all four sorted-subset donors had higher generation probabilities. Only blood was sampled, and tissue TCR repertoires likely differ from those in blood. Because the study included only a small number of donors, the genetic and exposure-history diversity represented was limited. Even with the large sequencing depth, rarefaction of the sorted-subset datasets indicated that sequencing was incomplete. Pairwise subsampling indicated that sequencing depth was expected to affect the degree of clonotype sharing among donors.

The receptor chain draws on TRBV10-1 and TRBJ2-3; there is no confident call for the D gene. Sequenced input: naive CD4+ T cells sorted from blood. The cell subset or site label on this specimen signifies: CD45RA+ positively selected. The TCR sequence derives from a man younger than 45 in good health. The CDR3 has the sequence CASSELADTQYF. The nucleotides read TGCGCCAGCAGTGAGCTCGCAGATACGCAGTATTTT.